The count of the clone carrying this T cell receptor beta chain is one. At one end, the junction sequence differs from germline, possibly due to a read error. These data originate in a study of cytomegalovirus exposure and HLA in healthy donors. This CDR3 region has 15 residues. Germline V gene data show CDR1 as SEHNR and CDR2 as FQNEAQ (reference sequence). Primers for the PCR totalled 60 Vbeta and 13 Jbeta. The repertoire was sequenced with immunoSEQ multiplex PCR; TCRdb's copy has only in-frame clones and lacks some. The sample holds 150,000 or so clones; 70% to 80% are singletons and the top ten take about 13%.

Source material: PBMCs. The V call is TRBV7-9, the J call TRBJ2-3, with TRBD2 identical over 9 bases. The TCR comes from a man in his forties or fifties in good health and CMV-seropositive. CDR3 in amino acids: CSSNLGSGRTDTQYF. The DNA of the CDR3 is TGTTCCAGCAACTTAGGCAGCGGGAGGACAGATACGCAGTATTTT.